This TCR beta chain emerged from a study of beta chain features in type 1 diabetes. Study conclusions and caveats: Among patients with Type 1 diabetes, TCRB CDR3s were moderately but significantly shorter in every one of the four CD4+ subsets.

This clone was observed a few times. What it recognizes is unknown. Expressed TCRB transcripts got sequenced, as all isolated RNA was reverse transcribed. This table comes from immunoSEQ multiplex PCR, and its TCRdb copy is limited to in-frame clones, with some not included. The sample includes 250,000 to 350,000 clones, over 14% of them seen just once. This CDR3 is 14 amino acids long. The V gene lost 2 bases and the J gene lost 0 bases, with 8 bases spanning the gap. Germline-derived CDR1 and CDR2 are GTSNPN and SVGIG (reference sequence). This chain connects TRBV30 to TRBJ1-5; D might be TRBD1 (5 bases). Sequenced material: naive CD4+ T cells from blood. The sequence derives from a man aged 18 to 30 with type 1 diabetes. CDR3 nucleotide sequence: TGTGCCTGGAGTACAGGAGCTAGCAATCAGCCCCAGCATTTT. Protein: CAWSTGASNQPQHF.